The rows below give T cell receptor beta chains drawn from one sample of a study of cytomegalovirus exposure and HLA in healthy donors. This table comes from immunoSEQ multiplex PCR, and its TCRdb copy is limited to in-frame clones, with some not included. The sample contains around 200,000 clones, 70% to 75% of which appear only once. Sequenced: PBMCs. Receptor source: a woman aged 25 to 39 in good health and CMV-seropositive. Each CDR3 is given with its conserved first and last residue. A D gene is named only where the DNA matches it firmly. Clone size is shown for a subset of rows, as once, few, many or a class of expanded clone.

D,size,V,J,CDR3,DNA
-,-,TRBV27,TRBJ2-1,CASSFIGPSVLNNEQFF,TGTGCCAGCAGTTTTATCGGGCCTAGCGTTTTGAACAATGAGCAGTTCTTC
TRBD2,-,TRBV19,TRBJ2-1,CASSIGGGTGYNEQFF,TGTGCCAGTAGTATAGGGGGGGGAACTGGCTACAATGAGCAGTTCTTC
TRBD1,-,TRBV2,TRBJ1-4,CASNPADRGEEKLFF,TGTGCCAGCAATCCCGCGGACAGGGGAGAGGAAAAACTGTTTTTT
TRBD1,-,TRBV25-1,TRBJ2-1,CASSKYRGDEQFF,TGTGCCAGCAGCAAATACAGGGGCGATGAGCAGTTCTTC
TRBD2,-,TRBV10-2,TRBJ2-7,CASTFGLAGSYEQYF,TGCGCCAGCACCTTTGGACTAGCGGGGAGCTACGAGCAGTACTTC
-,few,TRBV5-4,TRBJ1-1,CASSRYRARNTEAFF,TGTGCCAGCAGCCGCTACAGGGCCAGGAACACTGAAGCTTTCTTT
TRBD1,-,TRBV28,TRBJ2-2,CASSPTGTGNTGELFF,TGTGCCAGCAGTCCGACCGGGACAGGGAACACCGGGGAGCTGTTTTTT
TRBD2,-,TRBV19,TRBJ2-2,CASSLPLAGGPGELFF,TGTGCCAGTAGTCTCCCCCTAGCGGGAGGGCCGGGGGAGCTGTTTTTT
-,-,TRBV27,TRBJ2-5,CASSFGKPQETQYF,TGTGCCAGCAGTTTCGGGAAACCCCAAGAGACCCAGTACTTC
-,few,TRBV28,TRBJ2-2,CASSKNTGELFF,TGTGCCAGCAGCAAGAACACCGGGGAGCTGTTTTTT
TRBD1,-,TRBV19,TRBJ2-5,CASSPQGATETQYF,TGTGCCAGTAGCCCACAGGGGGCCACGGAGACCCAGTACTTC
TRBD1,-,TRBV11-3,TRBJ2-2,CASSPGQGIGELFF,TGTGCCAGCAGCCCGGGACAGGGAATCGGGGAGCTGTTTTTT
TRBD2,-,TRBV14,TRBJ2-1,CASSPNYLWREGNNEQFF,TGTGCCAGCAGCCCAAATTACCTCTGGCGGGAGGGGAATAATGAGCAGTTCTTC
-,-,TRBV7-9,TRBJ2-1,CASSFPGSQGEQFF,TGTGCCAGCAGCTTCCCCGGGTCCCAGGGGGAGCAGTTCTTC
TRBD1,-,TRBV28,TRBJ1-1,CASRTTGGEAFF,TGTGCCAGCAGAACAACAGGGGGTGAAGCTTTCTTT
TRBD2,-,TRBV7-6,TRBJ2-1,CASSPGGVSGVNEQFF,TGTGCCAGCAGCCCAGGCGGGGTTAGCGGGGTTAATGAGCAGTTCTTC
-,-,TRBV5-1,TRBJ2-5,CASSFDGGQETQYF,TGCGCCAGCAGCTTCGACGGAGGGCAAGAGACCCAGTACTTC
TRBD2,once,TRBV6-4,TRBJ2-1,CASSGGEDGGEQFF,TGTGCCAGCAGTGGAGGAGAGGACGGGGGGGAGCAGTTCTTC
TRBD2,-,TRBV13,TRBJ2-7,CASSLGRLAGEQYF,TGTGCCAGCAGCCTAGGGAGACTAGCGGGCGAGCAGTACTTC
TRBD2,-,TRBV2,TRBJ2-7,CASSRAGAGHEQYF,TGTGCCAGCAGTAGAGCGGGAGCGGGGCACGAGCAGTACTTC
-,-,TRBV5-1,TRBJ2-3,CASSLGRTDTQYF,TGCGCCAGCAGCTTGGGCAGAACAGATACGCAGTATTTT
TRBD1,-,TRBV25-1,TRBJ1-2,CASSDPGTGEDCYTF,TGTGCCAGCAGTGATCCCGGGACAGGGGAAGATTGCTACACCTTC
TRBD1,-,TRBV4-1,TRBJ2-7,CASSQMGQGLHEQYF,TGCGCCAGCAGCCAAATGGGACAGGGACTTCACGAGCAGTACTTC
TRBD1,-,TRBV6-5,TRBJ1-2,CASSYTGTGKGYGYTF,TGTGCCAGCAGTTACACCGGGACAGGCAAAGGATATGGCTACACCTTC
TRBD1,few,TRBV27,TRBJ2-7,CASSPTGGDGYEQYF,TGTGCCAGCAGTCCAACAGGGGGCGACGGGTACGAGCAGTACTTC
-,-,TRBV5-1,TRBJ1-4,CASSLEGVANEKLFF,TGCGCCAGCAGCTTGGAGGGGGTTGCTAATGAAAAACTGTTTTTT
-,-,TRBV5-6,TRBJ1-6,CASSLDLRGNSPLHF,TGTGCCAGCAGCTTGGACTTACGGGGAAATTCACCCCTCCACTTT
-,-,TRBV7-2,TRBJ2-5,CASSPRPPGPEETQYF,TGTGCCAGCAGCCCCCGTCCACCTGGTCCGGAAGAGACCCAGTACTTC
-,-,TRBV7-8,TRBJ2-7,CASSSFRGGQYEQYF,TGTGCCAGCAGCTCCTTCAGGGGCGGTCAGTACGAGCAGTACTTC
-,-,TRBV19,TRBJ2-5,CASSLQGVGTQYF,TGTGCCAGTAGCTTACAGGGTGTCGGGACCCAGTACTTC
-,once,TRBV5-6,TRBJ2-7,CASSLISASYEQYF,TGTGCCAGCAGCTTGATTAGCGCGTCCTACGAGCAGTACTTC
TRBD1,-,TRBV11-2,TRBJ1-1,CASSWTGESEAFF,TGTGCCAGCAGCTGGACAGGGGAATCTGAAGCTTTCTTT
-,-,TRBV7-7,TRBJ2-3,CASSLGLSSTDTQYF,TGTGCTAGCAGCCTGGGACTTTCTAGCACAGATACGCAGTATTTT
-,-,TRBV6-1,TRBJ1-3,CASSPQGTGNTIYF,TGTGCCAGCAGTCCCCAGGGAACTGGAAACACCATATATTTT
TRBD2,once,TRBV10-2,TRBJ2-1,CASRQAGGRRGEQFF,TGCGCCAGCAGACAGGCGGGAGGGCGTCGAGGTGAGCAGTTCTTC
TRBD1,-,TRBV6-1,TRBJ2-1,CASSKDRGLSYNEQFF,TGTGCCAGCAGTAAAGACAGGGGCTTGTCCTACAATGAGCAGTTCTTC
-,-,TRBV6-4,TRBJ1-2,CASSDAAGGNYGYTF,TGTGCCAGCAGTGACGCAGCGGGGGGCAACTATGGCTACACCTTC
-,-,TRBV7-2,TRBJ2-3,CASSLRSGTDTQYF,TGTGCCAGCAGCTTAAGATCCGGGACAGATACGCAGTATTTT
-,-,TRBV7-9,TRBJ2-7,CSSSLVREIRYEQYF,TGTTCCAGCAGCTTAGTCCGGGAGATTCGCTACGAGCAGTACTTC
TRBD1,-,TRBV5-6,TRBJ1-2,CASSTVTGADGYTF,TGTGCCAGCAGCACCGTGACAGGGGCCGATGGCTACACCTTC